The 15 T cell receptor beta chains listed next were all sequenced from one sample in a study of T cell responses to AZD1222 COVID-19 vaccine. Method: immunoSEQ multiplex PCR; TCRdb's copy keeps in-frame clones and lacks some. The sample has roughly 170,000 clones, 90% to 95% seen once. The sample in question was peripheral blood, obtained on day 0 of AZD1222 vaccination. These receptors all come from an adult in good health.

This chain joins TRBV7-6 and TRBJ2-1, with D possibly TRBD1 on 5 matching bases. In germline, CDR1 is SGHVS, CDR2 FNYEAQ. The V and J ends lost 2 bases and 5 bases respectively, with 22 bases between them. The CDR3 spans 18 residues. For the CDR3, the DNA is TGTGCCAGCAGCTTATATTCAGGGATCGTACGCACCGACAATGAGCAGTTCTTC. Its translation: CASSLYSGIVRTDNEQFF.

The CDR3, as DNA: TGTGCCAGTAGTGTGGACAGGGAGCCTTACAATGAGCAGTTCTTC. It translates to CASSVDREPYNEQFF. The gene calls are TRBV19 and TRBJ2-1; TRBD1 agrees at 8 bases. The germline V gene has CDR1 LNHDA and CDR2 SQIVND (reference sequence). This CDR3 comprises 15 residues. V shed 5 bases and J 4 bases; nucleotides not matched to a gene: 7.

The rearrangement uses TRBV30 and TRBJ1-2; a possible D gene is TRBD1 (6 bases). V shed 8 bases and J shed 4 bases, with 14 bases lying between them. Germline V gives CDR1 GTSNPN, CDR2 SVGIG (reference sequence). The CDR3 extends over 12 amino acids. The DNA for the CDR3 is TGTGCCGGGACACGGCTGAGCTATGGCTACACCTTC. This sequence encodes CAGTRLSYGYTF.

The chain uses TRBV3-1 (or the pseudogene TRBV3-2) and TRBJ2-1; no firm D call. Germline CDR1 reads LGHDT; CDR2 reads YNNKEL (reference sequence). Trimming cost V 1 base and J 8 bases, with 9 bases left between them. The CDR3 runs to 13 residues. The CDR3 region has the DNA TGTGCCAGCAGCCAAGGGGCGACTTATGAGCAGTTCTTC. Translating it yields CASSQGATYEQFF.

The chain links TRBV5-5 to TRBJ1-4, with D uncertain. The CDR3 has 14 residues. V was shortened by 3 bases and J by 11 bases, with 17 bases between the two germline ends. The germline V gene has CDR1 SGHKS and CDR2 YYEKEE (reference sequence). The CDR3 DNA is TGTGCCAGCAGCTATGGCGTTCATGGGGAGAAACTGTTTTTT. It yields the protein CASSYGVHGEKLFF.

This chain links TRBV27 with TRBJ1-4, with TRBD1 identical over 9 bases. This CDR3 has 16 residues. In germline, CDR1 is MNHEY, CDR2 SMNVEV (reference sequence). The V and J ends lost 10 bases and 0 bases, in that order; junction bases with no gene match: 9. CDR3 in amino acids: CATGGTGLATNEKLFF. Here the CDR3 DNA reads TGTGCCACCGGCGGGACAGGGCTAGCAACTAATGAAAAACTGTTTTTT.

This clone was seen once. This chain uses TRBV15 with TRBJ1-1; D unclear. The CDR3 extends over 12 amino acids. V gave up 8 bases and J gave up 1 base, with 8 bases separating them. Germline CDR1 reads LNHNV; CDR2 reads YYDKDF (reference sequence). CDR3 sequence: CATLKGNTEAFF. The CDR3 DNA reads TGTGCCACCCTCAAGGGGAACACTGAAGCTTTCTTT.

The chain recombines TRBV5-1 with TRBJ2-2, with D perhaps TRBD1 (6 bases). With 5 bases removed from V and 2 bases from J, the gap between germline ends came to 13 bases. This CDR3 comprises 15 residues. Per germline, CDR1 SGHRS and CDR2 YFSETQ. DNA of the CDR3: TGCGCCAGCAGGATTTCAGGGGACAACACCGGGGAGCTGTTTTTT. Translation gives CASRISGDNTGELFF.

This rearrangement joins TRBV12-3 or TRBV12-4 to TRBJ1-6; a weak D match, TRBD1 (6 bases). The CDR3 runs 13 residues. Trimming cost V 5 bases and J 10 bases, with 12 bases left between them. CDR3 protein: CASSTQGSSPLHF. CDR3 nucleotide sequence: TGTGCCAGCAGTACACAGGGTTCCTCACCCCTCCACTTT.

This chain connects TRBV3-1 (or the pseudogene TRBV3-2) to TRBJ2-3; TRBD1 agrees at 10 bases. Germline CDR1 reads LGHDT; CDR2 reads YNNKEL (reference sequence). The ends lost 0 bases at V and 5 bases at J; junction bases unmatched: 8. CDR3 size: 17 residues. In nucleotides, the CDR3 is TGTGCCAGCAGCCAAGATCGGGGACAGGGGCGCCTAGATACGCAGTATTTT. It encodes CASSQDRGQGRLDTQYF.

CDR3 DNA sequence: TGTGCCAGCAGCCCTCTAGGCGGGCCTTCCTCAGAGACCCAGTACTTC. Translation gives CASSPLGGPSSETQYF. This chain uses TRBV7-2 with TRBJ2-5; weak D call: TRBD2 (5 bases). Germline V gives CDR1 SGHTA, CDR2 FQGNSA. Trimming took 5 bases from V and 4 from J, leaving 20 bases between them. The CDR3 consists of 16 residues.

Here the CDR3 DNA reads TGCAGCGCTTCGCCGGGGTCCCACCAAGAGACCCAGTACTTC. Amino acid sequence: CSASPGSHQETQYF. V usage is TRBV29-1 and J usage is TRBJ2-5, with a tentative D call TRBD2 (5 bases). The V end was cut by 7 bases, the J end by 0 bases, with 15 bases between. Germline assignment: CDR1 SQVTM and CDR2 ANQGSEA. The CDR3 loop spans 14 amino acids.

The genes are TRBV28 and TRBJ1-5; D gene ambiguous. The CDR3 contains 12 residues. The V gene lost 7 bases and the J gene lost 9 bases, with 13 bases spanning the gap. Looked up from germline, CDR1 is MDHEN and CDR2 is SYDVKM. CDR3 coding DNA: TGTGCCAGCACGACCATGCGGGGGCCCCAGCATTTT. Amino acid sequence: CASTTMRGPQHF.

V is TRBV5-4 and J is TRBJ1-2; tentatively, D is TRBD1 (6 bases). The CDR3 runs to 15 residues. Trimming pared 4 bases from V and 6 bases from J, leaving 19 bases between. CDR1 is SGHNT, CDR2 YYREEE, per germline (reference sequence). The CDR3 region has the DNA TGTGCCAGCAGCGTAAACCTCCTGGGGGCAAATGGCTACACCTTC. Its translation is CASSVNLLGANGYTF.

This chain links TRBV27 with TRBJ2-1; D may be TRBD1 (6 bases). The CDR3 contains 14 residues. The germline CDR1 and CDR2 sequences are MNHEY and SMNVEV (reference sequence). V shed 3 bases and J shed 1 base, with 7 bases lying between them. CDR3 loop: CASSFGQSYNEQFF. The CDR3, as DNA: TGTGCCAGCAGTTTCGGACAGTCCTACAATGAGCAGTTCTTC.